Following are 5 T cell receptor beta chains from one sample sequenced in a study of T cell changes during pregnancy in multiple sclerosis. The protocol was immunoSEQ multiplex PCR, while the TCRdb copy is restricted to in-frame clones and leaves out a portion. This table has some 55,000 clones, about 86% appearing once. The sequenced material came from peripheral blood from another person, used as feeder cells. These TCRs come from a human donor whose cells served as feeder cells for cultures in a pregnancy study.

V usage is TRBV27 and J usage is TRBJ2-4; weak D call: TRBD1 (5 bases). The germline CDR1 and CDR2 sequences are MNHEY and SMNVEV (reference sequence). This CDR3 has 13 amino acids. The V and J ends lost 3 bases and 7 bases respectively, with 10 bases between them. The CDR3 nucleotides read TGTGCCAGCAGTTTCAGGCAGGGCAACATTCAGTACTTC. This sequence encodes CASSFRQGNIQYF.

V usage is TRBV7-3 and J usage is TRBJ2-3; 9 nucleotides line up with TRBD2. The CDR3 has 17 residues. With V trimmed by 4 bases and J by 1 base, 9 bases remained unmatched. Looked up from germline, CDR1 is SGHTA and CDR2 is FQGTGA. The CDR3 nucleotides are TGTGCCAGCAGCTCACCAACGACTAGCGGCCGCACAGATACGCAGTATTTT. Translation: CASSSPTTSGRTDTQYF.

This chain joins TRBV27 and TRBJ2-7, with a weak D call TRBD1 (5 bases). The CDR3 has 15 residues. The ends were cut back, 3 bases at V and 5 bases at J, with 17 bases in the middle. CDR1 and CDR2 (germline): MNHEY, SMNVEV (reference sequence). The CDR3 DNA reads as TGTGCCAGCAGTTTTACCGGAAGGGGTTGGGACGAGCAGTACTTC. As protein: CASSFTGRGWDEQYF.

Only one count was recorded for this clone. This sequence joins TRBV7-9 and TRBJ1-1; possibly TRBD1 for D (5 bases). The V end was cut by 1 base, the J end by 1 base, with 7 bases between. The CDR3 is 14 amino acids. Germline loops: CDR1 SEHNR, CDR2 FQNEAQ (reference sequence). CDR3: CASSLVQGNTEAFF. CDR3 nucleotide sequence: TGTGCCAGCAGCTTAGTTCAGGGGAACACTGAAGCTTTCTTT.

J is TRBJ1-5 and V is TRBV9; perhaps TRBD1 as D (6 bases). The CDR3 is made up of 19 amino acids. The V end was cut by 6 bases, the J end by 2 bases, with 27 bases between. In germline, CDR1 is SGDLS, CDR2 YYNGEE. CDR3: CASIEPRGQQPLRNQPQHF. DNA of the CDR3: TGTGCCAGCATCGAACCTCGGGGGCAGCAACCCCTACGCAATCAGCCCCAGCATTTT.